This T cell receptor (beta chain) originates from a study of shared clonotypes between healthy human individuals. The protocol was immunoSEQ multiplex PCR, while the TCRdb copy is restricted to in-frame clones and leaves out a portion. The sample records approximately 940,000 clones, approximately 76% being singletons. Each sample came from a Caucasian adult donor living in Nashville, Tennessee. This clone was observed many times. Its antigen is currently unknown. Germline V CDR1 and CDR2: MDHEN, SYDVKM. Losses at the gene ends were 7 bases for V and 3 bases for J; bases not matched to a gene: 6. This CDR3 is 14 amino acids long. Study-level findings and limits: It was the non-shared clonotypes that had lower generation probabilities than clonotypes shared by all four donors. Naive subsets, compared against memory subsets, generally had larger estimated richness values.

The chain joins TRBV28 to TRBJ2-1, with 7 positions matching TRBD2. The sequence was collected from a man between 18 and 35 years old in good health. Sequenced input: memory CD4+ T cells sorted from blood. Subset meaning: CD45RA-negative fraction. Here the CDR3 DNA reads TGTGCCAGCACCCGCGGGGGATACTACAATGAGCAGTTCTTC. Translated: CASTRGGYYNEQFF.